This T cell receptor beta chain was identified in a study of blood T cell repertoires in COVID-19. TCRdb keeps only in-frame clones here, not all; method: immunoSEQ multiplex PCR. The sample carries about 240,000 clones, around four fifths recorded once. Germline V CDR1 and CDR2: SGHTA, FQGNSA. Between the trimmed V and J ends, which lost 5 bases and 5 bases, there was a span of 9 bases. The CDR3 contains 12 residues. The material sequenced was peripheral blood. The chain uses TRBV7-2 and TRBJ2-5, with D perhaps TRBD2 (5 bases). The sequence was obtained from a woman in her sixties with active or convalescent COVID-19. In DNA, the CDR3 is TGTGCCAGCAGCACCTCGGGGGAGACCCAGTACTTC. Protein product: CASSTSGETQYF.